This T cell receptor (beta chain) emerged from a study of CD8 T cells in ankylosing spondylitis. Findings and caveats of the study: In ankylosing spondylitis blood, a motif of seven to nine highly homologous TCR beta variants appeared characteristic. Disease-associated clones were CD8+ and fairly uncommon in peripheral blood. Reportedly, disease-linked clones are significantly enriched in ankylosing spondylitis patients' matched synovial fluid.

A note on this clonotype: The antigen remains undetermined.

A quantitative 5'-RACE method, one with molecular barcodes, was used to make TCR beta libraries. MiXCR was run by TCRdb on the 5' RACE reads, yielding one entry per CDR3 protein. The sample holds more than 150,000 distinct CDR3 sequences, around a tenth seen once. Specimen: blood, either unsorted or a sorted T cell fraction (not recorded which). This clonotype originated in a male donor with ankylosing spondylitis or in good health (not recorded which).

The CDR3 region is CASSVATGREQYF. CDR3 nucleotide sequence: TGTGCCAGCAGCGTAGCGACAGGGCGCGAGCAGTACTTC. This chain links TRBV9 with TRBJ2-7; 7 nucleotides line up with TRBD1. The CDR3 contains 13 residues. Germline lookup yields CDR1 SGDLS and CDR2 YYNGEE. J gave up 6 bases and V 0 bases, and 3 bases lay outside the gene matches. The full variable domain, in which reference TRBV9 and TRBJ2-7 provide the parts outside the CDR3, is DSGVTQTPKHLITATGQRVTLRCSPRSGDLSVYWYQQSLDQGLQFLIQYYNGEERAKGNILERFSAQQFPDLHSELNLSSLELGDSALYFCASSVATGREQYFGPGTRLTVT.